These 18 T cell receptor beta chains were all obtained from the same sample, sequenced in a study of blood T cell repertoires in COVID-19. Method: immunoSEQ multiplex PCR; TCRdb's copy keeps in-frame clones and lacks some. The sample has hundreds of thousands of clones, 70% to 90% seen once. Sequenced input: peripheral blood. The source is a woman between 45 and 60 years old with COVID-19, enrolled during active disease.

This clone was seen only a few times. The V gene is TRBV14, the J gene TRBJ1-2; 8 bases align to TRBD1. CDR1 and CDR2 (germline): SGHDN, FVKESK. The CDR3 consists of 16 residues. The V segment lost 1 base and the J segment 6 bases; nucleotides outside the gene matches: 10. CDR3 sequence reads: CASSQGAHRGYHGYTF. The CDR3 DNA reads as TGTGCCAGCAGCCAAGGCGCCCACAGGGGGTACCATGGCTACACCTTC. Full variable domain (missing parts from reference TRBV14 and TRBJ1-2): EAGVTQFPSHSVIEKGQTVTLRCDPISGHDNLYWYRRVMGKEIKFLLHFVKESKQDESGMPNNRFLAERTGGTYSTLKVQPAELEDSGVYFCASSQGAHRGYHGYTFGSGTRLTVV.

The chain uses TRBV19 and TRBJ1-6; D gene ambiguous. The length of the CDR3 is 14 residues. Trimming cost V 7 bases and J 6 bases, with 13 bases left between them. Germline V gives CDR1 LNHDA, CDR2 SQIVND (reference sequence). The DNA of the CDR3 is TGTGCCAGTACCCCGAGAGAGGGTAATTCACCCCTCCACTTT. As protein: CASTPREGNSPLHF.

V is TRBV13 and J is TRBJ1-1, with 7 bases lining up with TRBD1. The trim removed 7 bases at V and 7 bases at J, leaving 12 bases unmatched. This CDR3 spans 14 amino acids. Germline V gene sequence: CDR1 PRHDT, CDR2 FYEKMQ (reference sequence). CDR3 sequence reads: CASKRDRVYGEAFF. For the CDR3, the DNA is TGTGCCAGCAAAAGAGACAGGGTTTACGGTGAAGCTTTCTTT.

The chain employs TRBV2 and TRBJ2-3; 11 nucleotides match TRBD2. Trimming removed 6 bases from V and 1 base from J; junction bases left unmatched: 3. The CDR3 is 15 amino acids. Per germline, CDR1 SNHLY and CDR2 FYNNEI. This CDR3 is CASSALAGGTDTQYF. CDR3 coding DNA: TGTGCCAGCAGCGCACTAGCGGGGGGCACAGATACGCAGTATTTT.

This clone was observed a single time. The chain joins TRBV19 to TRBJ1-2, with D maybe TRBD1 (6 bases). Trimming pared 5 bases from V and 8 bases from J, leaving 15 bases between. This CDR3 has 13 residues. In germline, CDR1 is LNHDA, CDR2 SQIVND (reference sequence). DNA of the CDR3: TGTGCCAGTAGTCCCAGAAACACAGGGGGCTACACCTTC. Its protein is CASSPRNTGGYTF. The full variable domain, completed using reference TRBV19 and TRBJ1-2, is DGGITQSPKYLFRKEGQNVTLSCEQNLNHDAMYWYRQDPGQGLRLIYYSQIVNDFQKGDIAEGYSVSREKKESFPLTVTSAQKNPTAFYLCASSPRNTGGYTFGSGTRLTVV.

The rearrangement joins TRBV28 to TRBJ1-1; no clear D gene. V lost 6 bases and J 11 bases, leaving 10 bases between the germline ends. CDR1 and CDR2 (germline): MDHEN, SYDVKM. The CDR3 is 10 residues long. DNA of the CDR3: TGTGCCAGCAGCTTCCTGGAGGCTTTCTTT. As protein: CASSFLEAFF. The whole variable domain, filled in from reference TRBV28 and TRBJ1-1, reads DVKVTQSSRYLVKRTGEKVFLECVQDMDHENMFWYRQDPGLGLRLIYFSYDVKMKEKGDIPEGYSVSREKKERFSLILESASTNQTSMYLCASSFLEAFFGQGTRLTVV.

This chain joins TRBV11-2 and TRBJ1-1, with D hard to call. Germline CDR1 and CDR2: SGHAT and FQNNGV. The CDR3 is made up of 13 amino acids. V dropped 3 bases and J dropped 1 base, with 6 bases sitting between them. The DNA of the CDR3 is TGTGCCAGCAGCTTTGGGCCGAACACTGAAGCTTTCTTT. Protein sequence: CASSFGPNTEAFF.

The J gene is TRBJ2-7, the V gene TRBV7-2; TRBD2 matches at 16 bases. V lost 4 bases and J lost 4; bases outside the gene matches: 4. CDR3 size: 16 residues. Germline V gene data show CDR1 as SGHTA and CDR2 as FQGNSA. The CDR3 DNA sequence: TGTGCCAGCAGCTCGGGACTAGCGGGGGGGATTTACGAGCAGTACTTC. Translation: CASSSGLAGGIYEQYF.

V gene TRBV6-1 combines with J gene TRBJ1-1; D is undetermined. This CDR3 has 14 residues. Germline values: CDR1 MNHNS, CDR2 SASEGT. V was clipped by 5 bases and J by 5 bases, with 15 bases between them. As DNA, the CDR3 is TGTGCCAGCAGTCCCCTGGAGGATCTGACTGAAGCTTTCTTT. It is translated as CASSPLEDLTEAFF.

V and J are TRBV3-1 (or the pseudogene TRBV3-2) and TRBJ2-1; 8 bases agree with TRBD2. Germline CDR1 and CDR2: LGHDT and YNNKEL (reference sequence). The CDR3 spans 15 residues. V dropped 5 bases and J dropped 5; count of bases not matched to a gene: 8. For the CDR3, the DNA is TGTGCCAGCAGCTTGACCGGGACTAGGCACAATGAGCAGTTCTTC. Amino acid sequence: CASSLTGTRHNEQFF.

The rearrangement links TRBV6-5 to TRBJ1-6; D may be TRBD1 (6 bases). Germline values: CDR1 MNHEY, CDR2 SVGAGI. CDR3 size: 13 residues. V was trimmed by 6 bases and J by 8 bases, leaving 11 bases between them. Here the CDR3 DNA reads TGTGCCAGCAGCACAGGGAAGGATTCACCCCTCCACTTT. Its protein is CASSTGKDSPLHF.

The CDR3 DNA reads TGTGCCAGCAGCTCGCGATTGACAGGCCTTGGGTCACCCCTCCACTTT. Amino acids: CASSSRLTGLGSPLHF. The rearrangement links TRBV7-8 to TRBJ1-6; D may be TRBD1 (6 bases). This CDR3 has 16 amino acids. V shed 4 bases and J shed 10 bases, with 20 bases lying between them. CDR1 SGHVS and CDR2 FQNEAQ come from the germline V gene.

The genes are TRBV5-6 and TRBJ2-4, with TRBD1 as a possible D gene (5 bases). CDR3 length: 16 residues. Trimming removed 0 bases from V and 6 bases from J, with 16 bases in between. Germline CDR1 is SGHDT and CDR2 is YYEEEE. Written as DNA, the CDR3 is TGTGCCAGCAGCTTGGAAAGGACAACGGGTGGAAACATTCAGTACTTC. Encoded protein: CASSLERTTGGNIQYF.

The gene calls are TRBV7-9 and TRBJ1-2, with 8 bases matching TRBD1. CDR3 length: 18 amino acids. Germline V CDR1 and CDR2: SEHNR, FQNEAQ (reference sequence). V lost 0 bases to trimming and J lost 4 bases; unmatched junction nucleotides: 13. For the CDR3, the DNA is TGTGCCAGCAGCTTAGCCCTAAACCAGGACAGGGAAGGCTATGGCTACACCTTC. Translation: CASSLALNQDREGYGYTF.

V gene TRBV9 combines with J gene TRBJ2-3; D not resolved. The length of the CDR3 is 16 residues. V lost 0 bases and J 0 bases, leaving 11 bases between the germline ends. From germline, CDR1 is SGDLS and CDR2 YYNGEE. The CDR3 sequence is CASSVVSSPSTDTQYF. The DNA of the CDR3 is TGTGCCAGCAGCGTAGTGAGCTCGCCTAGCACAGATACGCAGTATTTT. The complete variable domain, with remaining parts taken from reference TRBV9 and TRBJ2-3, reads DSGVTQTPKHLITATGQRVTLRCSPRSGDLSVYWYQQSLDQGLQFLIQYYNGEERAKGNILERFSAQQFPDLHSELNLSSLELGDSALYFCASSVVSSPSTDTQYFGPGTRLTVL.

The rearrangement links TRBV19 to TRBJ2-2; 9 bases are shared with TRBD1. In germline, CDR1 is LNHDA, CDR2 SQIVND (reference sequence). The V and J ends lost 6 bases and 7 bases, in that order; junction bases with no gene match: 6. The CDR3 extends over 14 amino acids. The chain's CDR3 is CASRLGQGIGELFF. DNA of the CDR3: TGTGCCAGTAGGCTGGGACAGGGCATCGGGGAGCTGTTTTTT. Filled out from reference TRBV19 and TRBJ2-2, the complete variable domain reads DGGITQSPKYLFRKEGQNVTLSCEQNLNHDAMYWYRQDPGQGLRLIYYSQIVNDFQKGDIAEGYSVSREKKESFPLTVTSAQKNPTAFYLCASRLGQGIGELFFGEGSRLTVL.

The CDR3 sequence is CASSAQGLNTEAFF. DNA of the CDR3: TGTGCCAGCAGCGCCCAGGGGCTTAACACTGAAGCTTTCTTT. The chain is built from TRBV7-9 and TRBJ1-1, with D possibly matching TRBD1 (6 bases). The CDR3 totals 14 residues. Trimming shortened V by 5 bases and J by 2 bases, and 12 bases separated the two germline ends. From germline, CDR1 is SEHNR and CDR2 FQNEAQ (reference sequence).

The chain's CDR3 is CASSYRDRAYEQYF. CDR3 DNA sequence: TGCGCCAGCAGCTACCGGGACAGGGCCTACGAGCAGTACTTC. V and J are TRBV4-1 and TRBJ2-7; TRBD1 agrees at 9 bases. Trimming took 5 bases from V and 2 from J; bases not matched to a gene: 4. CDR1 is MGHRA and CDR2 is YSYEKL in the germline V gene. The CDR3 extends over 14 amino acids.